These 23 T cell receptor beta chains were sequenced from one sample in a study of response to subunit inactivated influenza vaccine (dated by TCRdb to the late 2010s). Library creation used RT-PCR. The instrument was an Illumina HiSeq 2500. TCRdb applied fastp at Q25 and MiXCR to the public reads, then kept only in-frame beta chains. Rows with one shared CDR3 protein collapse into an entry with the most common genes and DNA. The sample includes about 540,000 distinct CDR3 sequences, with under 25% observed a single time. Approximately 3% of the sample is held by the ten biggest clonotypes. This sample also appeared in a second study, on T cells expressing NK-cell markers. In that second paper, the authors write: 5'RACE template switching, by which a universal primer site and unique molecular identifiers were added, was used to make TCR beta cDNA libraries.

Sequenced material: CD4+ T cells sorted from PBMCs, taken roughly 13 days after vaccination. Every receptor here comes from a man aged 45-60 years who received an inactivated influenza vaccine. Donor details come from another sample of the same person, matched by shared clones.

This clonotype has a handful of counts. The CDR3 DNA is TGTGCCAGCAGTACCAAGACAGGGGTAGTCACAGATACGCAGTATTTT. Its translation is CASSTKTGVVTDTQYF. V is TRBV6-1 and J is TRBJ2-3; 8 bases align to TRBD1. The CDR3 has 16 amino acids. Germline CDR1 and CDR2: MNHNS and SASEGT. With 5 bases clipped from V and 2 bases from J, the junction kept 9 bases outside the gene matches.

This clonotype came up a few times. This chain joins TRBV28 and TRBJ2-7; perhaps TRBD2 as D (5 bases). Germline V gene data show CDR1 as MDHEN and CDR2 as SYDVKM. V dropped 5 bases and J dropped 1 base, with 12 bases sitting between them. The CDR3 covers 14 residues. The CDR3 nucleotides read TGTGCCAGCAGTCTCTACGGACTTTCCTACGAGCAGTACTTC. Translating gives CASSLYGLSYEQYF.

This clonotype was seen a few times. The rearrangement joins TRBV11-2 to TRBJ2-5, with D possibly being TRBD2 (6 bases). V lost 3 bases to trimming and J lost 3 bases, with 14 bases between them. From germline, CDR1 is SGHAT and CDR2 FQNNGV. The CDR3 runs 15 residues. The CDR3 DNA reads as TGTGCCAGCAGCTTTCGGTTCGGCGGGGAAGAGACCCAGTACTTC. Protein product: CASSFRFGGEETQYF. Together with reference TRBV11-2 and TRBJ2-5, the CDR3 gives the full variable domain: EAGVAQSPRYKIIEKRQSVAFWCNPISGHATLYWYQQILGQGPKLLIQFQNNGVVDDSQLPKDRFSAERLKGVDSTLKIQPAKLEDSAVYLCASSFRFGGEETQYFGPGTRLLVL.

This clonotype was recorded at least ten times. For the CDR3, the DNA is TGCAGCGTTGAGCCGGGGTACAATGAGCAGTTCTTC. This codes for CSVEPGYNEQFF. This chain uses TRBV29-1 with TRBJ2-1; D is perhaps TRBD2 (5 bases). Per germline, CDR1 SQVTM and CDR2 ANQGSEA. The CDR3 consists of 12 residues. Between the trimmed V and J ends, which lost 3 bases and 4 bases, there was a span of 7 bases.

J is TRBJ2-7 and V is TRBV20-1, with D possibly matching TRBD2 (5 bases). Per germline, CDR1 DFQATT and CDR2 SNEGSKA (reference sequence). V was clipped by 4 bases and J by 2 bases, with 9 bases between them. This CDR3 is 12 amino acids long. The CDR3 sequence: CSANRDPYEQYF. In DNA, the CDR3 is TGCAGTGCTAACCGGGATCCCTACGAGCAGTACTTC.

J is TRBJ2-1 and V is TRBV7-9; TRBD1 matches 7 bases. CDR1 and CDR2 (germline): SEHNR, FQNEAQ (reference sequence). CDR3 length: 13 residues. V dropped 2 bases and J dropped 14; count of bases not matched to a gene: 9. The CDR3 here is CASSLRGQASEFF. The DNA for the CDR3 is TGTGCCAGCAGCTTAAGAGGACAGGCATCTGAGTTCTTC.

The chain has TRBV29-1 and TRBJ1-2; 7 bases fit TRBD1. Germline V gene lookup returns CDR1 SQVTM and CDR2 ANQGSEA. CDR3 length: 13 amino acids. The ends lost 4 bases at V and 4 bases at J; junction bases unmatched: 6. In nucleotides, the CDR3 is TGCAGCGTTGGGACAGGCGTGACCTATGGCTACACCTTC. It is translated as CSVGTGVTYGYTF. Using reference TRBV29-1 and TRBJ1-2 for the parts outside the CDR3, the full variable domain is SAVISQKPSRDICQRGTSLTIQCQVDSQVTMMFWYRQQPGQSLTLIATANQGSEATYESGFVIDKFPISRPNLTFSTLTVSNMSPEDSSIYLCSVGTGVTYGYTFGSGTRLTVV.

This clonotype has more than one count but fewer than ten. V and J are TRBV24-1 and TRBJ2-1, with a tentative D call TRBD1 (7 bases). Germline V lookup: CDR1 KGHDR, CDR2 SFDVKD. Trimming removed 3 bases at V and 9 bases at J, with 26 bases between. The CDR3 runs to 18 residues. The CDR3 DNA follows: TGTGCCACCAGTGATCCCAAAAGCGGGCCAGGGGGGATGGGTGAGCAGTTCTTC. Encoded protein: CATSDPKSGPGGMGEQFF.

This chain links TRBV6-1 with TRBJ2-7; 8 positions match TRBD1. CDR1 MNHNS and CDR2 SASEGT come from the germline V gene. The J segment lost 3 bases and the V segment lost 4 bases, leaving 8 bases of the junction unmatched. There are 15 residues in the CDR3. The CDR3 loop reads CASSAVRQGFYEQYF. As DNA, the CDR3 is TGTGCCAGCAGTGCCGTTAGACAGGGGTTCTACGAGCAGTACTTC.

The chain combines TRBV29-1 with TRBJ2-2; tentatively, D is TRBD2 (6 bases). Germline lookup yields CDR1 SQVTM and CDR2 ANQGSEA. The CDR3 contains 17 residues. Trimming shortened V by 5 bases and J by 5 bases, and 24 bases separated the two germline ends. CDR3 DNA: TGCAGCGTTTGGAAGGCGGGGTGGGGAAAGGCGACCGGGGAGCTGTTTTTT. This codes for CSVWKAGWGKATGELFF.

The chain is built from TRBV4-1 and TRBJ2-2; 8 nucleotides match TRBD1. V was pared by 3 bases and J by 2 bases, with 14 bases of the junction left unmatched. This CDR3 comprises 19 residues. Looked up from germline, CDR1 is MGHRA and CDR2 is YSYEKL. In DNA form, the CDR3 reads TGCGCCAGCAGCCACCTCTTTAAGGTTGGACAGGGTAACACCGGGGAGCTGTTTTTT. This translates into CASSHLFKVGQGNTGELFF.

This clonotype was counted only a few times. The chain has TRBV7-2 and TRBJ2-4, with 7 bases lining up with TRBD1. Germline V CDR1 and CDR2: SGHTA, FQGNSA. The CDR3 spans 15 residues. J lost 6 bases, V lost 1 base, and 6 bases had no gene match. CDR3 amino acids: CASSLDDRVGNIQYF. CDR3 coding DNA: TGTGCCAGCAGCTTAGACGACAGGGTTGGAAACATTCAGTACTTC.

This clonotype was detected many times. This sequence joins TRBV5-1 and TRBJ2-3, with D possibly TRBD1 on 5 matching bases. In germline, CDR1 is SGHRS, CDR2 YFSETQ. There are 11 residues in the CDR3. With 7 bases removed from V and 8 bases from J, the gap between germline ends came to 11 bases. CDR3 coding DNA: TGCGCCAGCTATTTTAGGGGTACGCAGTATTTT. Translation: CASYFRGTQYF.

This clonotype was observed a handful of times. The V call is TRBV20-1, the J call TRBJ2-1; TRBD1 aligns across 10 bases. CDR3 length: 16 amino acids. J was trimmed by 5 bases and V by 2 bases; bases with no gene match: 9. Germline V gene sequence: CDR1 DFQATT, CDR2 SNEGSKA (reference sequence). Here the CDR3 reads CSARLGQGFLNNEQFF. CDR3 nucleotide sequence: TGCAGTGCTAGATTGGGACAGGGGTTTTTGAACAATGAGCAGTTCTTC.

In this sample, this clonotype turned up a few times. V usage is TRBV6-2 or TRBV6-3 and J usage is TRBJ1-1; D is possibly TRBD1 (6 bases). CDR3 size: 17 residues. Germline V CDR1 and CDR2: MNHEY, SVGEGT. Trimming cost V 4 bases and J 0 bases, with 18 bases left between them. The CDR3 loop is CASSSPQGRVMNTEAFF. Written as DNA, the CDR3 is TGTGCCAGCAGTTCCCCCCAGGGGCGGGTTATGAACACTGAAGCTTTCTTT.

The chain couples TRBV27 to TRBJ1-6; unclear D gene. Trimming removed 6 bases at V and 0 bases at J, with 12 bases between. Germline loops: CDR1 MNHEY, CDR2 SMNVEV (reference sequence). The CDR3 contains 16 residues. The CDR3 loop reads CASRNGASSYNSPLHF. Written as DNA, the CDR3 is TGTGCCAGCAGAAATGGAGCTAGCTCCTATAATTCACCCCTCCACTTT.

This rearrangement joins TRBV20-1 to TRBJ2-7; 7 nucleotides align to TRBD2. This CDR3 comprises 13 residues. Germline CDR1 is DFQATT and CDR2 is SNEGSKA (reference sequence). The V segment lost 3 bases and the J segment 3 bases; nucleotides outside the gene matches: 5. The CDR3 DNA reads as TGCAGTGCTAGGGGCGGGAGAGGCTACGAGCAGTACTTC. It is translated as CSARGGRGYEQYF.

This clonotype has more than one count but fewer than ten. The V gene is TRBV4-1, the J gene TRBJ2-1; TRBD1 matches at 8 bases. CDR1 MGHRA and CDR2 YSYEKL come from the germline V gene. The V segment lost 0 bases and the J segment 4 bases; nucleotides outside the gene matches: 8. This CDR3 comprises 17 residues. The CDR3 nucleotides are TGCGCCAGCAGCCAAGAGCTACAAGGACAGGGTTACAATGAGCAGTTCTTC. This codes for CASSQELQGQGYNEQFF.

V is TRBV20-1 and J is TRBJ2-1, with TRBD2 as a possible D gene (8 bases). CDR1 and CDR2 (germline): DFQATT, SNEGSKA (reference sequence). V was clipped by 3 bases and J by 10 bases, with 34 bases between them. This CDR3 is built from 19 residues. CDR3 sequence: CSARATGAERLALYYEQFF. CDR3 DNA sequence: TGCAGTGCTAGGGCCACAGGGGCTGAACGACTAGCGTTGTATTACGAGCAGTTCTTC.

The count of this clonotype is one. The chain employs TRBV20-1 and TRBJ2-1, with 9 bases aligning to TRBD2. The CDR3 is made up of 17 amino acids. Germline lookup yields CDR1 DFQATT and CDR2 SNEGSKA (reference sequence). With V trimmed by 0 bases and J by 0 bases, 6 bases remained unmatched. CDR3 DNA sequence: TGCAGTGCTAGAGATCCGGGAGCGGGGGGCTCCTACAATGAGCAGTTCTTC. Translating it yields CSARDPGAGGSYNEQFF.

In regard to this clonotype: A much larger clone lies one base from this, so it may be a read error. The rearrangement uses TRBV20-1 and TRBJ2-2, with D unclear. The CDR3 loop spans 12 amino acids. Between the trimmed V and J ends, which lost 2 bases and 4 bases, there was a span of 5 bases. The V gene's germline CDR1 is DFQATT and CDR2 SNEGSKA (reference sequence). CDR3 coding DNA: TGCAGTGCTAGACACCCCACCGGGGAGCTGTTTTTT. Translation gives CSARHPTGELFF.

V gene TRBV24-1 combines with J gene TRBJ2-2, with 7 bases fitting TRBD1. Germline V CDR1 and CDR2: KGHDR, SFDVKD. The V gene end was trimmed by 3 bases and the J gene end by 0 bases; junction bases not matched to a gene: 3. The CDR3 runs to 16 residues. The CDR3 loop is CATSDRTGSNTGELFF. The DNA for the CDR3 is TGTGCCACCAGTGATCGGACAGGTTCGAACACCGGGGAGCTGTTTTTT.

This clonotype was counted between two and nine times. The rearrangement uses TRBV4-3 and TRBJ1-1; no firm D call. V shed 0 bases and J shed 0 bases, with 8 bases lying between them. The germline CDR1 and CDR2 sequences are LGHNA and YSLEER. This CDR3 has 15 residues. The CDR3 sequence is CASSQDGRMNTEAFF. The CDR3 DNA follows: TGCGCCAGCAGCCAAGACGGCAGAATGAACACTGAAGCTTTCTTT.